The 11 T cell receptor beta chains listed next were all sequenced from one sample in a study of T cells in Graves' hyperthyroidism and ophthalmopathy. Amplified TCR beta CDR3 regions derived from RNA transcripts. HTBI primers were used for first-round RT-PCR of the TCR CDR3. Via MiXCR, TCRdb re-called the multiplex PCR reads, giving one row per CDR3 protein. The sample contains approximately 410,000 distinct CDR3 sequences, about 14% of which appear only once. The sequencing input was blood. The source of these receptors is a man between 18 and 29 years old with Graves' ophthalmopathy.

This clonotype was counted only a few times. The chain couples TRBV10-2 to TRBJ2-7; 14 bases match TRBD2. The V segment lost 6 bases and the J segment 4 bases; nucleotides outside the gene matches: 5. The CDR3 consists of 15 residues. Germline values: CDR1 WSHSY, CDR2 SAAADI. For the CDR3, the DNA is TGCGCCAGCAGGGCCGGGACTAGCGGGAGTTACGAGCAGTACTTC. Translating gives CASRAGTSGSYEQYF.

This chain connects TRBV7-6 to TRBJ1-3; D is possibly TRBD1 (6 bases). This CDR3 is built from 16 residues. V lost 2 bases to trimming and J lost 0 bases, with 11 bases between them. Germline V gene lookup returns CDR1 SGHVS and CDR2 FNYEAQ. The CDR3 DNA follows: TGTGCCAGCAGCTTATTCGAGGGGGGCTCTGGAAACACCATATATTTT. The encoded protein is CASSLFEGGSGNTIYF.

This clonotype appeared many times. The chain couples TRBV11-2 to TRBJ2-2, with 7 nucleotides matching TRBD1. The CDR3 totals 16 residues. The V and J ends lost 5 bases and 5 bases, in that order; junction bases with no gene match: 11. Germline CDR1 is SGHAT and CDR2 is FQNNGV. The CDR3 here is CASSRIRTRGTGELFF. CDR3 nucleotide sequence: TGTGCCAGCAGCCGGATTAGGACCAGGGGGACCGGGGAGCTGTTTTTT.

This clonotype came up many times. The chain carries TRBV18 and TRBJ2-3, with D uncertain. Germline assignment: CDR1 KGHSH and CDR2 LQKENI. The CDR3 contains 15 residues. The V gene lost 3 bases and the J gene lost 1 base, with 11 bases spanning the gap. The CDR3 sequence is CASSPGLGRTDTQYF. The CDR3, as DNA: TGTGCCAGCTCACCCGGCCTAGGGCGCACAGATACGCAGTATTTT.

This clonotype has only one observation. The rearrangement joins TRBV6-2 or TRBV6-3 to TRBJ2-1; D is unclear. V was trimmed by 5 bases and J by 13 bases, leaving 15 bases between them. The CDR3 totals 12 residues. Germline-derived CDR1 and CDR2 are MNHEY and SVGEGT. CDR3 nucleotides: TGTGCCAGCAGTGTTTTATTGGAGACCCAGTTCTTC. It is translated as CASSVLLETQFF.

The V call is TRBV15, the J call TRBJ1-2; D remains unclear. Trimming cost V 0 bases and J 8 bases, with 7 bases left between them. The CDR3 contains 12 residues. The V gene's germline CDR1 is LNHNV and CDR2 YYDKDF (reference sequence). DNA for the CDR3: TGTGCCACCAGCAGAGATCAAGGGGGCTACACCTTC. It translates to CATSRDQGGYTF.

V is TRBV6-1 and J is TRBJ2-2; the D gene is possibly TRBD1 (6 bases). Trimming pared 4 bases from V and 3 bases from J, leaving 9 bases between. The germline V gene encodes CDR1 MNHNS and CDR2 SASEGT. The CDR3 totals 14 residues. CDR3 bases: TGTGCCAGCAGTGGCAGACAGGACACCGGGGAGCTGTTTTTT. Translated, it gives CASSGRQDTGELFF.

This clonotype appeared many times. V usage is TRBV18 and J usage is TRBJ2-7; a weak D match, TRBD1 (6 bases). V dropped 3 bases and J dropped 7 bases, with 13 bases sitting between them. This CDR3 spans 13 amino acids. CDR1 is KGHSH, CDR2 LQKENI, per germline. CDR3 DNA: TGTGCCAGCTCACCGGATTTTAGGGGGGAGCAGTACTTC. Its protein product is CASSPDFRGEQYF.

Many counts were recorded for this clonotype. The V call is TRBV3-1, the J call TRBJ2-5; the D gene could be TRBD1 or TRBD2 (5 bases each). CDR1 is LGHDT and CDR2 is YNNKEL in the germline V gene (reference sequence). The length of the CDR3 is 16 residues. V was cut by 2 bases and J by 3 bases, with 16 bases left in between. CDR3 amino acids: CASSQITGTTEETQYF. CDR3 bases: TGTGCCAGCAGCCAAATAACCGGGACGACTGAAGAGACCCAGTACTTC.

This clonotype came up many times. This chain links TRBV2 with TRBJ2-3, with TRBD2 identical over 7 bases. V shed 8 bases and J 2 bases; nucleotides not matched to a gene: 16. From germline, CDR1 is SNHLY and CDR2 FYNNEI. The CDR3 runs to 17 residues. The CDR3 DNA sequence: TGTGCCAGCGGCTGGGCAGACCGAGCGGGGCACACAGATACGCAGTATTTT. This gives the protein CASGWADRAGHTDTQYF. The complete variable domain, with remaining parts taken from reference TRBV2 and TRBJ2-3, reads EPEVTQTPSHQVTQMGQEVILRCVPISNHLYFYWYRQILGQKVEFLVSFYNNEISEKSEIFDDQFSVERPDGSNFTLKIRSTKLEDSAMYFCASGWADRAGHTDTQYFGPGTRLTVL.

This clonotype showed up many times. The chain has TRBV3-1 and TRBJ2-7; D remains unclear. Trimming took off 1 base at V and 0 bases at J, with 4 bases between the two ends. The CDR3 loop spans 13 amino acids. Germline V gives CDR1 LGHDT, CDR2 YNNKEL (reference sequence). This chain's CDR3 is CASSQGISYEQYF. For the CDR3, the DNA is TGTGCCAGCAGCCAAGGGATCTCCTACGAGCAGTACTTC.